These 4 T cell receptor beta chains were all obtained from the same sample, sequenced in a study of blood T cell repertoires in COVID-19. Clones were read by immunoSEQ multiplex PCR, and TCRdb kept only the in-frame ones, dropping some. Among roughly 100,000 clones, roughly 85% were seen once, and the ten largest hold approximately 2%. Sequenced material: peripheral blood. These receptors all stem from a woman in her 70s with active or convalescent COVID-19.

V gene TRBV2 combines with J gene TRBJ1-3; D gene uncertain. Per the germline V gene, CDR1 is SNHLY and CDR2 is FYNNEI. The ends were cut back, 0 bases at V and 2 bases at J, with 8 bases in the middle. There are 15 residues in the CDR3. CDR3 nucleotides: TGTGCCAGCAGTGAAGCGCGCACTCCTGGAAACACCATATATTTT. Protein product: CASSEARTPGNTIYF.

This chain joins TRBV28 and TRBJ1-5; the D gene is possibly TRBD1 (6 bases). There are 14 residues in the CDR3. CDR1 and CDR2 (germline): MDHEN, SYDVKM. V dropped 1 base and J dropped 4 bases, with 8 bases sitting between them. The CDR3 here is CASSLYTGNQPQHF. As DNA, the CDR3 is TGTGCCAGCAGTTTATATACAGGGAATCAGCCCCAGCATTTT.

The chain's CDR3 is CASSSRRGQWQGGGSPLHF. As DNA, the CDR3 is TGTGCCAGCAGCTCGAGAAGGGGCCAATGGCAGGGAGGGGGTTCACCCCTCCACTTT. V gene TRBV7-8 combines with J gene TRBJ1-6, with a tentative D call TRBD1 (6 bases). Germline CDR1 SGHVS, CDR2 FQNEAQ. The V end was cut by 4 bases, the J end by 9 bases, with 28 bases between. CDR3 length equals 19 residues.

V usage is TRBV6-2 or TRBV6-3 and J usage is TRBJ1-2; no clear D. This CDR3 has 16 amino acids. Trimming left V 7 bases short and J 4 bases short, with 22 bases between. Germline V gene sequence: CDR1 MNHEY, CDR2 SVGEGT. This CDR3 is CASTPLGLQRAYGYTF. In nucleotides, the CDR3 is TGTGCCAGCACCCCTTTAGGACTCCAAAGGGCCTATGGCTACACCTTC.